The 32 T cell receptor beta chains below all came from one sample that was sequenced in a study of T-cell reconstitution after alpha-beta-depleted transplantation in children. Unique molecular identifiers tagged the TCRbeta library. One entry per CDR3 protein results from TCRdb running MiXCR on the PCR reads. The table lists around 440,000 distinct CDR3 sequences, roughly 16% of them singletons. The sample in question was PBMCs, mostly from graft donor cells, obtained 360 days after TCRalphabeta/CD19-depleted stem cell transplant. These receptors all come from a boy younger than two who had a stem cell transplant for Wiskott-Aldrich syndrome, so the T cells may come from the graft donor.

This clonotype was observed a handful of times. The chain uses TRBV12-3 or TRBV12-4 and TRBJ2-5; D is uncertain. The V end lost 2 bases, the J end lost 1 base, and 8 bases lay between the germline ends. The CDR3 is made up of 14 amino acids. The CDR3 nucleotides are TGTGCCAGCAGTTTATTGGGGTTCCAAGAGACCCAGTACTTC. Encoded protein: CASSLLGFQETQYF.

The DNA of the CDR3 is TGTGCCAGCAGTACACCCCGCGGGGCCAACGTCCTGACTTTC. It specifies CASSTPRGANVLTF. This chain joins TRBV28 and TRBJ2-6; no clear D. Germline V CDR1 and CDR2: MDHEN, SYDVKM. The V and J ends lost 5 bases and 4 bases respectively, with 9 bases between them. There are 14 residues in the CDR3.

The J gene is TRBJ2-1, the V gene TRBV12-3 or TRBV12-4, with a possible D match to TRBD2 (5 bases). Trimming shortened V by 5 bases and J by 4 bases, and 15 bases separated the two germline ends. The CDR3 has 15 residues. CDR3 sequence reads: CASSPPRGRYNEQFF. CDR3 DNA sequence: TGTGCCAGCAGTCCCCCCCGGGGTCGGTACAATGAGCAGTTCTTC.

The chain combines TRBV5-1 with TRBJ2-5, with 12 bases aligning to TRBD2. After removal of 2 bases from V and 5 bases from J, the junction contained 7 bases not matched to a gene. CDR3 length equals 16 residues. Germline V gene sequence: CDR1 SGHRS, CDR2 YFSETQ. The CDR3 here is CASSLPSGGAKETQYF. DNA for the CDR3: TGCGCCAGCAGCTTACCTAGCGGGGGGGCTAAGGAGACCCAGTACTTC.

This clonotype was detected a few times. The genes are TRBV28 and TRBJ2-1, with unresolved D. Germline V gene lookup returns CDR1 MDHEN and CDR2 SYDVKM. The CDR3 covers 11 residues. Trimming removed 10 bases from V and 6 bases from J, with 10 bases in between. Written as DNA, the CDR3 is TGTGCCACATTAGGCTCCAATGAGCAGTTCTTC. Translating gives CATLGSNEQFF.

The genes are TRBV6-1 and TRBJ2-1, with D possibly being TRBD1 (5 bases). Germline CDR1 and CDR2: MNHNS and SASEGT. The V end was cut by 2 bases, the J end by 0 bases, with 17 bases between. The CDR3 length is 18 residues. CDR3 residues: CASSEWINRMSSYNEQFF. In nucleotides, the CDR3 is TGTGCCAGCAGTGAATGGATAAACAGGATGAGCTCCTACAATGAGCAGTTCTTC.

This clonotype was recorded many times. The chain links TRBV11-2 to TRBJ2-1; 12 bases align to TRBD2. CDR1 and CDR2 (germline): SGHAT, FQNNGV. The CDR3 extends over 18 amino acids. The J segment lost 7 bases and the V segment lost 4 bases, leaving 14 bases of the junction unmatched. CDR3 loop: CASSYLSSGRASRNEQFF. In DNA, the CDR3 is TGTGCCAGCAGCTACCTATCTAGCGGGAGGGCGTCAAGGAATGAGCAGTTCTTC.

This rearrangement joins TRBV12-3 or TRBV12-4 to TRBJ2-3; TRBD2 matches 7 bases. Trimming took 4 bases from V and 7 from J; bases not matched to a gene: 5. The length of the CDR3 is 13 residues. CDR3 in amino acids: CASSSGTTHTQYF. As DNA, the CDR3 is TGTGCCAGCAGTTCTGGGACTACCCATACGCAGTATTTT.

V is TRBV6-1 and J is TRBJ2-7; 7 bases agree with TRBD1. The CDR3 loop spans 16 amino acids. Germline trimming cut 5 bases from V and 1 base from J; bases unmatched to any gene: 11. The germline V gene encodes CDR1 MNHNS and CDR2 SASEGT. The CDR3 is CASSTPRDRSSYEQYF. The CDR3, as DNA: TGTGCCAGCAGTACCCCCCGGGACAGAAGTTCCTACGAGCAGTACTTC.

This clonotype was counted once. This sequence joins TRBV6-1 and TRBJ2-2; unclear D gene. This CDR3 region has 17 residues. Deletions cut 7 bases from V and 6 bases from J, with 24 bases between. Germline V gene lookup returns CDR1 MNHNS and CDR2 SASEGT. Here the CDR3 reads CASIHAGPPPSSGELFF. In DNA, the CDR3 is TGTGCCAGCATCCACGCCGGGCCCCCTCCGTCCTCCGGGGAGCTGTTTTTT.

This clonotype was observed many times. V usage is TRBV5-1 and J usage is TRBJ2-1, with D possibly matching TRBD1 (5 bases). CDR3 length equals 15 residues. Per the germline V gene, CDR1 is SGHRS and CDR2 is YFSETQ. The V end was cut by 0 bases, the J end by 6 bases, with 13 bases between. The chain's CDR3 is CASSLVGLVGNEQFF. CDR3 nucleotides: TGCGCCAGCAGCTTGGTGGGGCTAGTCGGCAATGAGCAGTTCTTC.

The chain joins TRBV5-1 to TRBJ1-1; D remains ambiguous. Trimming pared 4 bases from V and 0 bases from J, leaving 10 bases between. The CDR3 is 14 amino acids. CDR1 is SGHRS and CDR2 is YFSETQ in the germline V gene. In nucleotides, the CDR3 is TGCGCCAGCAGCCCCTGGATCATGAACACTGAAGCTTTCTTT. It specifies CASSPWIMNTEAFF.

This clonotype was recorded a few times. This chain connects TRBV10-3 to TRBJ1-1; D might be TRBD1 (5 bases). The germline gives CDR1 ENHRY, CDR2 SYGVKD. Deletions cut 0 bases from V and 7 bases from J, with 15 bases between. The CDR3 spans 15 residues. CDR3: CAISESLGAPGEAFF. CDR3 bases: TGTGCCATCAGTGAGTCGCTAGGGGCCCCTGGTGAAGCTTTCTTT.

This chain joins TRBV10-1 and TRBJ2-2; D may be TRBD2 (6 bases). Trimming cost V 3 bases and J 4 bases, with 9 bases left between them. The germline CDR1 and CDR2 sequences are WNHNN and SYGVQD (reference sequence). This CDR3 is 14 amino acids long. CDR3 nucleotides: TGCGCCAGCAGTGATCCGGGGGTCACCGGGGAGCTGTTTTTT. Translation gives CASSDPGVTGELFF.

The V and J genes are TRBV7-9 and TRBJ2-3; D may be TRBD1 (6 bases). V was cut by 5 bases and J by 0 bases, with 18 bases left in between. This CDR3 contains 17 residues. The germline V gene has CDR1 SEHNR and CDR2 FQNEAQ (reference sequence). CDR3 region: CASSRWTTGLSTDTQYF. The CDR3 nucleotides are TGTGCCAGCAGCCGTTGGACAACAGGGCTTAGCACAGATACGCAGTATTTT.

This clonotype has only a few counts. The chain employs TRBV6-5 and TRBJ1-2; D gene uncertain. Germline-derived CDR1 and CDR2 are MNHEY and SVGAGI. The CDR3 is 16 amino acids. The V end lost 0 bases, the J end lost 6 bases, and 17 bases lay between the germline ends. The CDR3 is CASSYSSLMLGNGYTF. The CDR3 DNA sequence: TGTGCCAGCAGTTACTCGAGCCTAATGCTGGGTAATGGCTACACCTTC.

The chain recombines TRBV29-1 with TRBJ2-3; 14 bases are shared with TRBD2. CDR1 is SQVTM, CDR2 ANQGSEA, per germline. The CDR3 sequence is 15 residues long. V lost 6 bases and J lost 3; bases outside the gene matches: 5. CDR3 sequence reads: CSVSTSGGVTDTQYF. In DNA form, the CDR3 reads TGCAGCGTCTCGACTAGCGGGGGGGTTACAGATACGCAGTATTTT.

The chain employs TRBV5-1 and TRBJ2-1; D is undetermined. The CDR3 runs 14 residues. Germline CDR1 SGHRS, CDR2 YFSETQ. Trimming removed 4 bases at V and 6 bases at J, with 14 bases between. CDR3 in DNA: TGCGCCAGCAGCCAACTCAGGACGGGCAATGAGCAGTTCTTC. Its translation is CASSQLRTGNEQFF.

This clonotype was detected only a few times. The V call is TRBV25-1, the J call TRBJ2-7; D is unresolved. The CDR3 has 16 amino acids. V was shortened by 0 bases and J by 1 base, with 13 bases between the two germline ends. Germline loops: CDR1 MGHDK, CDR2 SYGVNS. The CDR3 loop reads CASSEYKGSRSYEQYF. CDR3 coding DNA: TGTGCCAGCAGTGAATATAAAGGCTCTCGGTCCTACGAGCAGTACTTC.

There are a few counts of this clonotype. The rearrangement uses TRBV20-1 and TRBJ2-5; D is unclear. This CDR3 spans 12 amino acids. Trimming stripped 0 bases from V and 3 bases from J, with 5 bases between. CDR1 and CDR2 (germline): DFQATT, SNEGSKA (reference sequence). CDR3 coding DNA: TGCAGTGCTAGAGACGCTAAAGAGACCCAGTACTTC. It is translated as CSARDAKETQYF.

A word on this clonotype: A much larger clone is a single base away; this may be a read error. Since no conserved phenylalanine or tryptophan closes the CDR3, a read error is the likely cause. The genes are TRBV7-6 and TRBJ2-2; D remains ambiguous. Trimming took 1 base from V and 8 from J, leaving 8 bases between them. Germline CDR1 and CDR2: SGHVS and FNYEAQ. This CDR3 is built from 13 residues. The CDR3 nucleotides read TGTGCCAGCAGCTTAGGGACCTTGGGGGAGCTGTTTTAT. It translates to CASSLGTLGELFY.

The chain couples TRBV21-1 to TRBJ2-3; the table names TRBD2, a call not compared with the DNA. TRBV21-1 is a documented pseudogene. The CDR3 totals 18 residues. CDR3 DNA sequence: TGTGCCAGCAGCAAACGGACTTTAGTGGAGAGAGACACAGATACGCAGTATTTT. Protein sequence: CASSKRTLVERDTDTQYF.

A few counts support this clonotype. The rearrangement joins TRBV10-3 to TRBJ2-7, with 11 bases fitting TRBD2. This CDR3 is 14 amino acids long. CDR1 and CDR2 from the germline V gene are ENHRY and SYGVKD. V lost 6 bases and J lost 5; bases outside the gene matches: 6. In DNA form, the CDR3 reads TGTGCCATCAGCAATAGCGGGAGGGCCCACGAGCAGTACTTC. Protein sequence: CAISNSGRAHEQYF.

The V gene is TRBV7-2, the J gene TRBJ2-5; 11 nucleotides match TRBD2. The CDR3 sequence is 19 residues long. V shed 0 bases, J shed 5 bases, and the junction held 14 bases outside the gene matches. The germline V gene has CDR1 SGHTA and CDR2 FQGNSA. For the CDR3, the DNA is TGTGCCAGCAGCTTAGCGGGACCTATAGCGGGAGGGCCTCGGGAGACCCAGTACTTC. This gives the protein CASSLAGPIAGGPRETQYF.

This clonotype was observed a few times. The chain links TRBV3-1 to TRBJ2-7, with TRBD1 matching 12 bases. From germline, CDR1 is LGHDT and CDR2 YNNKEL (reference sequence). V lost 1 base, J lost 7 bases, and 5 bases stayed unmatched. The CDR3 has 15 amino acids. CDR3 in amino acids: CASSQGGTGGYEQYF. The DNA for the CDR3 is TGTGCCAGCAGCCAAGGCGGGACAGGGGGCTATGAGCAGTACTTC.

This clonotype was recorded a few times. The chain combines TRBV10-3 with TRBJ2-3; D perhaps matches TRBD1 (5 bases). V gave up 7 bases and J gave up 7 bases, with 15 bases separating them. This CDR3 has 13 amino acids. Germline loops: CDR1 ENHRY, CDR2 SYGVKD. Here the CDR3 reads CAINQQETHTQYF. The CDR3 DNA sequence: TGTGCCATCAACCAACAGGAAACCCATACGCAGTATTTT.

Here the CDR3 DNA reads TGTGCCAGCAGTTACTTGGTAGCGGGGGTGCTGGAGCAGTACTTC. It encodes CASSYLVAGVLEQYF. This chain joins TRBV6-5 and TRBJ2-7; 9 bases match TRBD2. The germline V gene encodes CDR1 MNHEY and CDR2 SVGAGI. Trimming cost V 1 base and J 7 bases; bases outside gene matches: 8. The CDR3 has 15 residues.

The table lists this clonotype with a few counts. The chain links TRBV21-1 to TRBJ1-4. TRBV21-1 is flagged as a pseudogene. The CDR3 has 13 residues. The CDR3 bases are TGTGCCAGCATAGGGCCGCCTAATGAAAAACTGTTTTTT. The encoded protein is CASIGPPNEKLFF.

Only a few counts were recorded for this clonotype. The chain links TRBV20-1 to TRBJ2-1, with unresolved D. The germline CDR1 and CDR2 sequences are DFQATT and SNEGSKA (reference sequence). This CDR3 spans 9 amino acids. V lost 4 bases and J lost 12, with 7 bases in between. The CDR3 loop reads CSATRGQFF. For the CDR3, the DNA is TGCAGTGCTACCAGAGGGCAGTTCTTC.

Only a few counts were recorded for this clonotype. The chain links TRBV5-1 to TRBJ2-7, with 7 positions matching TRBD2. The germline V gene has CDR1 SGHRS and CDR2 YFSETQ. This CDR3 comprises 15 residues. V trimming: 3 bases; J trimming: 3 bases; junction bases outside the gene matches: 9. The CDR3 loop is CASSSPGGNIYEQYF. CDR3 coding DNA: TGCGCCAGCAGCTCGCCCGGGGGGAACATCTACGAGCAGTACTTC.

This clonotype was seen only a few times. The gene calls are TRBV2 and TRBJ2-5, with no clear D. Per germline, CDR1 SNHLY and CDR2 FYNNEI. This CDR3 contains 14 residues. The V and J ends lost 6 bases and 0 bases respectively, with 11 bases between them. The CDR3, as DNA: TGTGCCAGCAGATCCCTAATGTACCAAGAGACCCAGTACTTC. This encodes CASRSLMYQETQYF.

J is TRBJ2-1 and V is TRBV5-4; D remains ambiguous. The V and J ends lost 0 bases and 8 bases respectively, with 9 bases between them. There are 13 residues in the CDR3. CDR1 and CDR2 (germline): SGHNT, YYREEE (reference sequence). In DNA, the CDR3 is TGTGCCAGCAGCTTGGATCCGAACCATGAGCAGTTCTTC. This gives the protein CASSLDPNHEQFF.